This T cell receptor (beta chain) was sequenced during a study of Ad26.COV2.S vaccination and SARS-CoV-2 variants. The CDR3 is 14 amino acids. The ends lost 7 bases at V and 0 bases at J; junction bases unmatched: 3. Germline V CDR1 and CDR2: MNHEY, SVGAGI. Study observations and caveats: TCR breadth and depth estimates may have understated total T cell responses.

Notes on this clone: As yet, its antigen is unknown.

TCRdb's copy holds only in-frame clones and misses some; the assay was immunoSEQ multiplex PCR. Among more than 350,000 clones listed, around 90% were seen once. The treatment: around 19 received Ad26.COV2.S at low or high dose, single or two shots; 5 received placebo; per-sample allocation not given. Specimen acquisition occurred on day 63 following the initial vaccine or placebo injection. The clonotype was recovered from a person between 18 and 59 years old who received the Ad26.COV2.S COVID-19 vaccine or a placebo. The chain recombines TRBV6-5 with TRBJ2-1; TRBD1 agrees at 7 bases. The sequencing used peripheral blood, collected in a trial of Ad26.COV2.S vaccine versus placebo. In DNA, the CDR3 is TGTGCCAGCACCGGGACAGACTCCTACAATGAGCAGTTCTTC. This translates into CASTGTDSYNEQFF.